This T cell receptor (beta chain) was recorded in a study of blood T cells in healthy people across ages. Then a second PCR, running about 7 to 11 cycles, was carried out with a sample-barcoded 5' primer and a J-beta primer mix. Samples each returned at least 3 million CDR3-containing paired-end reads. In TCRdb, the 5' RACE reads were re-called with MiXCR into one record per CDR3 protein. The sample has about 800,000 distinct CDR3 sequences; about half are singletons. The study drew donors from healthy Caucasian individuals in Russia aged roughly 6 to 95. Per-sample PBMC isolation yielded at least 6 million cells. General study points: Samples with more naive T cells showed higher observed beta diversity.

This CDR3 spans 12 amino acids. Trimming pared 0 bases from V and 10 bases from J, leaving 7 bases between. Germline V gene data show CDR1 as MNHEY and CDR2 as SVGEGT. There are many counts of this clonotype. The antigen remains unidentified. The origin of this receptor is a man older than 75 in good health. The sequencing sample was made of blood. This chain connects TRBV6-2 or TRBV6-3 to TRBJ2-1; D unresolved. CDR3 sequence: CASSYSVTEQFF. The CDR3 nucleotides are TGTGCCAGCAGTTACTCGGTTACGGAGCAGTTCTTC.